This is a list of T cell receptor beta chains from one sample in a study of shared clonotypes between healthy human individuals. Sequenced by immunoSEQ multiplex PCR; TCRdb stores in-frame clones only, minus some. The sample lists roughly 1,600,000 clones, about 98.5% occurring once. Specimen: naive CD4+ T cells sorted from blood. These receptors originate from a man aged 25-40 years in good health. Each CDR3 is given with its conserved first and last residue. Each record gives: J gene, D gene, V gene, CDR3 DNA, CDR3 protein. A D gene is named only where the DNA matches it firmly.

J: TRBJ2-3; D: NA; V: TRBV5-1; DNA: TGCGCCAGCAGCTCTCAGGACGGGGGAGGTACGCAGTATTTT; CDR3: CASSSQDGGGTQYF
J: TRBJ2-5; D: NA; V: TRBV4-3; DNA: TGCGCCAGCAGCCAAGATTTGCTGGACAGACTAGAAGAGACCCAGTACTTC; CDR3: CASSQDLLDRLEETQYF
J: TRBJ1-2; D: NA; V: TRBV28; DNA: TGTGCCAGCAGTTTCGGCGCCTATGGCTACACCTTC; CDR3: CASSFGAYGYTF
J: TRBJ1-1; D: NA; V: TRBV12-5; DNA: TGTGCTAGTAGAAGGGAATGGGACACTGAAGCTTTCTTT; CDR3: CASRREWDTEAFF
J: TRBJ1-2; D: TRBD1; V: TRBV7-8; DNA: TGTGCCAGCAGCACAACCCGGGACAGGGCAAATGGCTACACCTTC; CDR3: CASSTTRDRANGYTF
J: TRBJ1-1; D: TRBD1; V: TRBV18; DNA: TGTGCCAGCTCACCACCTGGGACAGGGGGGAACACTGAAGCTTTCTTT; CDR3: CASSPPGTGGNTEAFF
J: TRBJ2-3; D: TRBD2; V: TRBV28; DNA: TGTGCCACCCATTCCTCGGGAGGAGGCACAGATACGCAGTATTTT; CDR3: CATHSSGGGTDTQYF
J: TRBJ1-5; D: TRBD1; V: TRBV28; DNA: TGTGCCAGCAATCCCCCGGGACAGCTATACAATCAGCCCCAGCATTTT; CDR3: CASNPPGQLYNQPQHF
J: TRBJ2-5; D: TRBD2; V: TRBV18; DNA: TGTGCCAGCTCACCAGGAACTAGCGGGAGAGAGACCCAGTACTTC; CDR3: CASSPGTSGRETQYF
J: TRBJ1-1; D: NA; V: TRBV7-3; DNA: TGTGCCAGCAGCCCGAACCCCGGGGACACTGAAGCTTTCTTT; CDR3: CASSPNPGDTEAFF
J: TRBJ2-7; D: TRBD1; V: TRBV5-5; DNA: TGTGCCAGCAGCTTGGCATCAGGGGGCCCCTACGAGCAGTACTTC; CDR3: CASSLASGGPYEQYF
J: TRBJ2-5; D: TRBD1; V: TRBV5-1; DNA: TGCGCCAGCAGCCCGAGCGACAGGGGGCGGGAAGAGACCCAGTACTTC; CDR3: CASSPSDRGREETQYF
J: TRBJ2-1; D: NA; V: TRBV5-1; DNA: TGCGCCAGCAGCGACGGGGGCTACAATGAGCAGTTCTTC; CDR3: CASSDGGYNEQFF
J: TRBJ2-7; D: TRBD1; V: TRBV18; DNA: TGTGCCAGCTCACCAATAACAGGGGGCTACGAGCAGTACTTC; CDR3: CASSPITGGYEQYF
J: TRBJ2-5; D: NA; V: TRBV18; DNA: TGTGCCAGCTCACCTTGGGGTTTACCCTCACTTAAAGAGACCCAGTACTTC; CDR3: CASSPWGLPSLKETQYF
J: TRBJ1-5; D: TRBD1; V: TRBV18; DNA: TGTGCCAGCTCACCCTCGACAGGGCTGGGCAATCAGCCCCAGCATTTT; CDR3: CASSPSTGLGNQPQHF
J: TRBJ2-3; D: TRBD2; V: TRBV7-6; DNA: TGTGCCAGCAGCTTAGGCGGCGGGAGTCGCACAGATACGCAGTATTTT; CDR3: CASSLGGGSRTDTQYF
J: TRBJ2-7; D: TRBD1; V: TRBV5-1; DNA: TGCGCCAGCAGCTTGCCGGACAGGGGCCAATACGAGCAGTACTTC; CDR3: CASSLPDRGQYEQYF